This TCR beta chain was documented in a study of blood T cell repertoires in COVID-19. Study-wide context: Sources were T cells, B-cell-depleted T cells, or PBMCs; the material itself was cDNA or gDNA.

Participants were aged about 18 to 95 years, lived in roughly 25 US areas, and enrolled virtually. Participants' reported clinical history set cohort assignment. Authors' data handling: Amplifying reference gene primers gave estimates of nucleated cell counts. Data came from immunoSEQ multiplex PCR; TCRdb stores just in-frame clones and leaves some out. Clone size and the V and J calls come from that table; the DNA yielded D and trimming. This sample has roughly 200,000 clones, with roughly 83% found just once. Germline V CDR1 and CDR2: MNHEY, SMNVEV (reference sequence). Trimming left V 9 bases short and J 2 bases short, with 7 bases between. The CDR3 runs to 11 residues.

This TCR was recovered from a man aged 35 to 55 with acute COVID-19. The sample taken for sequencing was PBMCs or T cells enriched from blood (not recorded which). The chain employs TRBV27 and TRBJ1-2; maybe TRBD1 (5 bases). The CDR3 spells CASRGNYGYTF. The DNA for the CDR3 is TGTGCCAGTCGGGGGAACTATGGCTACACCTTC.